This TCR beta chain came from a study of blood T cell repertoires in COVID-19. Study context: Both acute and convalescent COVID-19 samples were obtained from the United States, Italy and Spain. Sources were T cells, B-cell-depleted T cells, or PBMCs; the material itself was cDNA or gDNA.

Per the original data handling: Using reference gene primer amplification, nucleated cell counts were estimated. Sequencing used immunoSEQ multiplex PCR; TCRdb keeps in-frame clones, though not all of them. V and J calls and clone size are given by that table; D and trimming were obtained from the DNA. The table has 95,000 to 100,000 clones, around 94% seen once; the top ten hold approximately 5.8%. The CDR3 is made up of 12 amino acids. V was trimmed by 4 bases and J by 6 bases, leaving 9 bases between them. Germline CDR1 reads MDHEN; CDR2 reads SYDVKM. This sequence was found in a man aged 45-60 years with active COVID-19. This chain links TRBV28 with TRBJ2-5; D is ambiguous. The sequenced sample was peripheral blood. CDR3 amino acids: CASSSSPQTQYF. CDR3 sequence (DNA): TGTGCCAGCAGTTCTAGTCCGCAGACCCAGTACTTC.